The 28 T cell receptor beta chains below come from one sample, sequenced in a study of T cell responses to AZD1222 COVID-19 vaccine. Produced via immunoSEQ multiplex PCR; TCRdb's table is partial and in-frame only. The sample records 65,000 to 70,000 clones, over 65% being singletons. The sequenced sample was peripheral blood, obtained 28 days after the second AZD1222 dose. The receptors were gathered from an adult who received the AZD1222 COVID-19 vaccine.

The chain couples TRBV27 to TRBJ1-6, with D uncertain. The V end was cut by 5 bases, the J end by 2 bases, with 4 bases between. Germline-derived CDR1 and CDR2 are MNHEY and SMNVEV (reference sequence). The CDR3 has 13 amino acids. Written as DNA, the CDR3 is TGTGCCAGCAGTGACACCTATAATTCACCCCTCCACTTT. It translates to CASSDTYNSPLHF.

In DNA, the CDR3 is TGTGCCACCAGCAGAGCGGGGACAGGTAAAGCTTTCTTT. Encoded protein: CATSRAGTGKAFF. The V and J genes are TRBV15 and TRBJ1-1; 8 bases align to TRBD1. CDR3 length: 13 amino acids. From germline, CDR1 is LNHNV and CDR2 YYDKDF (reference sequence). V was pared by 1 base and J by 9 bases, with 4 bases of the junction left unmatched.

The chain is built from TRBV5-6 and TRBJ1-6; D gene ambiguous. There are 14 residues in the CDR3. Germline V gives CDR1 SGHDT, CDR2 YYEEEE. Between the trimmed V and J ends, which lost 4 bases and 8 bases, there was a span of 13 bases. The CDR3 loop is CASSPLNGDSPLHF. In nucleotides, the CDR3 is TGTGCCAGCAGCCCCTTAAATGGAGATTCACCCCTCCACTTT. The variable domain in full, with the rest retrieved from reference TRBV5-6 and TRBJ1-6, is DAGVTQSPTHLIKTRGQQVTLRCSPKSGHDTVSWYQQALGQGPQFIFQYYEEEERQRGNFPDRFSGHQFPNYSSELNVNALLLGDSALYLCASSPLNGDSPLHFGNGTRLTVT.

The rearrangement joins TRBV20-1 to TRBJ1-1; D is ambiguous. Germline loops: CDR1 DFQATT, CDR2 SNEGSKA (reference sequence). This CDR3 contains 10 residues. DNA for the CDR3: TGCACCCCGCCAAACACTGAAGCTTTCTTT. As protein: CTPPNTEAFF.

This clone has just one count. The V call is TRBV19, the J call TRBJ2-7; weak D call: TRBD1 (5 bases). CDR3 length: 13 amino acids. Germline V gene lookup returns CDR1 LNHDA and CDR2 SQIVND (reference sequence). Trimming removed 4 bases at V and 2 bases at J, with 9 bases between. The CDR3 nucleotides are TGTGCCAGTAGTACGACAGTGACCTACGAGCAGTACTTC. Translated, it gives CASSTTVTYEQYF.

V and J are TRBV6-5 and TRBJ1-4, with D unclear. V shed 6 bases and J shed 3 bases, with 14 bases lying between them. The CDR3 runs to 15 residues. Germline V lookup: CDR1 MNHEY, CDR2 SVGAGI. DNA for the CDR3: TGTGCCAGCAGCTTCGCAGGAAAGGCTAATGAAAAACTGTTTTTT. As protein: CASSFAGKANEKLFF.

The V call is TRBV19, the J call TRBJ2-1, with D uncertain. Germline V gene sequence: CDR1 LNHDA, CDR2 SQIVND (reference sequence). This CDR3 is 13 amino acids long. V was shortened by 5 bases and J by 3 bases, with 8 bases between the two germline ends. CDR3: CASSPLLYNEQFF. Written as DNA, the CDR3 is TGTGCCAGTAGTCCACTTCTCTACAATGAGCAGTTCTTC.

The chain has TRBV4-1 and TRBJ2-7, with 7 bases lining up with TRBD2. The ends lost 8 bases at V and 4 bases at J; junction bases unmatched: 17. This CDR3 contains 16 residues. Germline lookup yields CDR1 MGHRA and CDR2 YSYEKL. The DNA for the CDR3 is TGCGCCAGCTCCCACTTGGAGGCGGGAGCCCAGTACGAGCAGTACTTC. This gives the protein CASSHLEAGAQYEQYF.

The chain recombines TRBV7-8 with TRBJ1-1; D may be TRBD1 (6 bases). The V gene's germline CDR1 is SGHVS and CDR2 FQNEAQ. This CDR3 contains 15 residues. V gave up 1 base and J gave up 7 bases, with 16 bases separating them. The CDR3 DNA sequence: TGTGCCAGCAGCTTAGGTACAGGGACGAGGGGTGAAGCTTTCTTT. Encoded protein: CASSLGTGTRGEAFF.

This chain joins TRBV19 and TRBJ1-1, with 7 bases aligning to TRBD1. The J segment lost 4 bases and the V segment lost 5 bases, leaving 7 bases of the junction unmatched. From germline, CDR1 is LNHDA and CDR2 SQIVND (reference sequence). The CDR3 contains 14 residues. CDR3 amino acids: CASSDQGGGTEAFF. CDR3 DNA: TGTGCCAGTAGTGACCAGGGGGGGGGCACTGAAGCTTTCTTT.

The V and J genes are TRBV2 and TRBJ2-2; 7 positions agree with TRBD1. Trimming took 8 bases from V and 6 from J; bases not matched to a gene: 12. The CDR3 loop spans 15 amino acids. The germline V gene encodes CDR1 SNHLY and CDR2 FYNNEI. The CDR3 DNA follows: TGTGCCAGCTGGGGCAGGGCGCAGGGGGCCGGGGAGCTGTTTTTT. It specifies CASWGRAQGAGELFF. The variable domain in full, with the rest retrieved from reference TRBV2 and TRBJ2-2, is EPEVTQTPSHQVTQMGQEVILRCVPISNHLYFYWYRQILGQKVEFLVSFYNNEISEKSEIFDDQFSVERPDGSNFTLKIRSTKLEDSAMYFCASWGRAQGAGELFFGEGSRLTVL.

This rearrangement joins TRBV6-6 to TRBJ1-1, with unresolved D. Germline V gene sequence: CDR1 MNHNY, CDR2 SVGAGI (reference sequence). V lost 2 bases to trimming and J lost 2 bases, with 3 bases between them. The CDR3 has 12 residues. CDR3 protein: CASSYLNTEAFF. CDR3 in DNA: TGTGCCAGCAGTTACCTAAACACTGAAGCTTTCTTT.

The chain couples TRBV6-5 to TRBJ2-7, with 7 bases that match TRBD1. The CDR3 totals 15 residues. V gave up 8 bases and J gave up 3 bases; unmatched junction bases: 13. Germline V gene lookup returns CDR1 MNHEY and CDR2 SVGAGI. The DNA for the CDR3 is TGTGCCAGCCAGGTAAGAGGGACAGTTGTCTACGAGCAGTACTTC. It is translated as CASQVRGTVVYEQYF.

The CDR3 loop reads CASSFKEGQNEQFF. The CDR3 region has the DNA TGTGCCAGCAGCTTTAAGGAGGGCCAGAATGAGCAGTTCTTC. The rearrangement links TRBV7-2 to TRBJ2-1, with D perhaps matching TRBD2 (6 bases). V lost 3 bases and J lost 7, with 13 bases in between. The CDR3 loop spans 14 amino acids. Germline CDR1 reads SGHTA; CDR2 reads FQGNSA.

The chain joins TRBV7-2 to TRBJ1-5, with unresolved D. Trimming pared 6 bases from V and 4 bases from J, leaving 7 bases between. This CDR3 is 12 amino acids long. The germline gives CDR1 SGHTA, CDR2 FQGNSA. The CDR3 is CASSLWNQPQHF. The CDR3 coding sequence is TGTGCCAGCAGTCTGTGGAATCAGCCCCAGCATTTT.

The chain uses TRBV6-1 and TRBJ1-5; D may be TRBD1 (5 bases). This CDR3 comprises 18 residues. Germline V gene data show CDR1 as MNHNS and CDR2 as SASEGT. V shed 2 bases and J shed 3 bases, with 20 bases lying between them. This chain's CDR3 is CASSERGIAGLFNQPQHF. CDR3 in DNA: TGTGCCAGCAGTGAAAGAGGGATCGCGGGGCTTTTCAATCAGCCCCAGCATTTT.

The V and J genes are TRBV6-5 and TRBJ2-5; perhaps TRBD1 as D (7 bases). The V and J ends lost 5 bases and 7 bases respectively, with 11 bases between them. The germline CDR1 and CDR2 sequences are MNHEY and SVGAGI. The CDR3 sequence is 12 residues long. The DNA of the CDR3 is TGTGCCAGCAGTCGACAGGGAGGGACCCAGTACTTC. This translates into CASSRQGGTQYF.

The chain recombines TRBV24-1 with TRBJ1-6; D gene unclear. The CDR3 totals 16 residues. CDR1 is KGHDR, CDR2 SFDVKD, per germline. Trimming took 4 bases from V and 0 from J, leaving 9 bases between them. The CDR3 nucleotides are TGTGCCACCAGTGAGTCAGAAAGCTCCTATAATTCACCCCTCCACTTT. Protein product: CATSESESSYNSPLHF.

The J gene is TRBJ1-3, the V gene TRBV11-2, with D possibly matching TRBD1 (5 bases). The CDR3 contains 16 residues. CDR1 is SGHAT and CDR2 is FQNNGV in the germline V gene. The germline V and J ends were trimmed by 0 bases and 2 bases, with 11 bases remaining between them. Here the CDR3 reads CASSLDSGFPGNTIYF. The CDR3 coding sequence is TGTGCCAGCAGCTTAGATTCAGGGTTCCCTGGAAACACCATATATTTT.

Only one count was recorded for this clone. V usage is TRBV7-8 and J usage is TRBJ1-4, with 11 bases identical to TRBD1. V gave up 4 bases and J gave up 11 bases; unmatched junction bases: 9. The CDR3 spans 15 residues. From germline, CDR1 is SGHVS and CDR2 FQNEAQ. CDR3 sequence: CASSSPGQGAIKLFF. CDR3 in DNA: TGTGCCAGCAGCTCCCCCGGACAGGGGGCGATTAAACTGTTTTTT. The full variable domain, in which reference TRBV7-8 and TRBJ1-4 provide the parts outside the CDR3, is GAGVSQSPRYKVAKRGQDVALRCDPISGHVSLFWYQQALGQGPEFLTYFQNEAQLDKSGLPSDRFFAERPEGSVSTLKIQRTQQEDSAVYLCASSSPGQGAIKLFFGSGTQLSVL.

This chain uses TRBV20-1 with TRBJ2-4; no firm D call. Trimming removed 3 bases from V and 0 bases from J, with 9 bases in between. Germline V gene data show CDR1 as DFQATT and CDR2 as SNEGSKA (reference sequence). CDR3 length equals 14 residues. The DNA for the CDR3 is TGCAGTGCTAGTGGCCTCCTAGCCAAAAACATTCAGTACTTC. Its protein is CSASGLLAKNIQYF.

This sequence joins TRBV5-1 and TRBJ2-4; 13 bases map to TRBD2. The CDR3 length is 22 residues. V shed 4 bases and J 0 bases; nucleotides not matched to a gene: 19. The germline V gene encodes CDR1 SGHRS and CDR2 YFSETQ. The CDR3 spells CASSQPGLAGPSPYQAKNIQYF. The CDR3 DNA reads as TGCGCCAGCAGCCAGCCGGGACTAGCGGGGCCATCACCCTACCAAGCCAAAAACATTCAGTACTTC.

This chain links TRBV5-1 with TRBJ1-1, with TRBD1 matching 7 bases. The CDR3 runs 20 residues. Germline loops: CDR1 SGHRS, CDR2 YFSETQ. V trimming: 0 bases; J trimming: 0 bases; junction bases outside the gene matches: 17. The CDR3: CASSLAHIIPGQRLNTEAFF. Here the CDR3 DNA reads TGCGCCAGCAGCTTGGCCCACATTATTCCGGGACAGCGGTTGAACACTGAAGCTTTCTTT. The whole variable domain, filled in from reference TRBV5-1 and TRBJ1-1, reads KAGVTQTPRYLIKTRGQQVTLSCSPISGHRSVSWYQQTPGQGLQFLFEYFSETQRNKGNFPGRFSGRQFSNSRSEMNVSTLELGDSALYLCASSLAHIIPGQRLNTEAFFGQGTRLTVV.

The CDR3 protein is CASSVQGAHTEAFF. CDR3 nucleotides: TGTGCCAGCAGCGTACAGGGGGCCCACACTGAAGCTTTCTTT. The genes are TRBV9 and TRBJ1-1, with 8 bases aligning to TRBD1. This CDR3 is built from 14 residues. The V gene's germline CDR1 is SGDLS and CDR2 YYNGEE. The ends lost 1 base at V and 3 bases at J; junction bases unmatched: 2. The full variable domain, rest sourced from reference TRBV9 and TRBJ1-1, is DSGVTQTPKHLITATGQRVTLRCSPRSGDLSVYWYQQSLDQGLQFLIQYYNGEERAKGNILERFSAQQFPDLHSELNLSSLELGDSALYFCASSVQGAHTEAFFGQGTRLTVV.

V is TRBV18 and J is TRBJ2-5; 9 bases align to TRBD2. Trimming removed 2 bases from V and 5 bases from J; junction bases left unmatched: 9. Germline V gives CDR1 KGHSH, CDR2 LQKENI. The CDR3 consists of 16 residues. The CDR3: CASSPRAAGGAETQYF. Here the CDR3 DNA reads TGTGCCAGCTCACCAAGAGCGGCGGGAGGGGCGGAGACCCAGTACTTC.

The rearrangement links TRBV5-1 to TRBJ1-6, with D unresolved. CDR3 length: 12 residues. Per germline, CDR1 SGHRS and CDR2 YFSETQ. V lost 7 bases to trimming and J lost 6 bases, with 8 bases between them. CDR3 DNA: TGCGCCAGCGCTTACTTTAATTCACCCCTCCACTTT. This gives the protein CASAYFNSPLHF.

The CDR3 protein is CASSEVTGEQYF. The CDR3, as DNA: TGTGCCAGCAGTGAAGTAACAGGGGAGCAGTACTTC. The chain links TRBV6-1 to TRBJ2-7, with a weak D call TRBD1 (6 bases). Per germline, CDR1 MNHNS and CDR2 SASEGT. There are 12 residues in the CDR3. Trimming pared 1 base from V and 7 bases from J, leaving 8 bases between.

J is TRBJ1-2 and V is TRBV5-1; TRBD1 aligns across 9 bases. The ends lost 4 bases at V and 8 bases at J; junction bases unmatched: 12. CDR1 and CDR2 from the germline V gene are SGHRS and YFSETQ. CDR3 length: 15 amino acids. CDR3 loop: CASSPYSGTGSGYTF. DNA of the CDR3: TGCGCCAGCAGCCCCTATTCCGGGACAGGGTCCGGCTACACCTTC.